This note documents a single T cell receptor (beta chain) sequence. The entry originates in a study of blood T cell repertoires in COVID-19. Sequencing was performed with immunoSEQ multiplex PCR; in TCRdb, only in-frame clones are kept and a portion is missing. The top ten clones hold 8.2% of a sample with 220,000 or so clones, about 81% of them seen once. Deletions cut 4 bases from V and 2 bases from J, with 3 bases between. CDR1 and CDR2 (germline): SGHAT, FQNNGV. The CDR3 extends over 11 amino acids. Sequencing was carried out using peripheral blood. The receptor's source is a woman at least 80 years old with COVID-19, enrolled during active disease. V gene TRBV11-2 combines with J gene TRBJ2-7; no firm D call. The CDR3: CASSSAYEQYF. The CDR3 region has the DNA TGTGCCAGCAGCTCCGCCTACGAGCAGTACTTC.